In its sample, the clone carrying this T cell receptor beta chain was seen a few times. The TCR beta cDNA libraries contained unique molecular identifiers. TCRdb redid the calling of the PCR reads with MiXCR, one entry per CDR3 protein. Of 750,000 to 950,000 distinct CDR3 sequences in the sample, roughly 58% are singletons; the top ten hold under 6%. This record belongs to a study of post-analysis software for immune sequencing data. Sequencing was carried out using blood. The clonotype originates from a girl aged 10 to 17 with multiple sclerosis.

CDR3 loop: CAISESKREEAREGSGRAKNIQYF. CDR3 DNA: TGTGCCATCAGTGAGTCGAAAAGGGAAGAGGCCCGGGAAGGGTCGGGAAGGGCCAAAAACATTCAGTACTTC. The V call is TRBV10-3, the J call TRBJ2-4, with D possibly being TRBD2 (5 bases). Germline V lookup: CDR1 ENHRY, CDR2 SYGVKD. The germline V and J ends were trimmed by 0 bases and 1 base, with 34 bases remaining between them. There are 24 residues in the CDR3.